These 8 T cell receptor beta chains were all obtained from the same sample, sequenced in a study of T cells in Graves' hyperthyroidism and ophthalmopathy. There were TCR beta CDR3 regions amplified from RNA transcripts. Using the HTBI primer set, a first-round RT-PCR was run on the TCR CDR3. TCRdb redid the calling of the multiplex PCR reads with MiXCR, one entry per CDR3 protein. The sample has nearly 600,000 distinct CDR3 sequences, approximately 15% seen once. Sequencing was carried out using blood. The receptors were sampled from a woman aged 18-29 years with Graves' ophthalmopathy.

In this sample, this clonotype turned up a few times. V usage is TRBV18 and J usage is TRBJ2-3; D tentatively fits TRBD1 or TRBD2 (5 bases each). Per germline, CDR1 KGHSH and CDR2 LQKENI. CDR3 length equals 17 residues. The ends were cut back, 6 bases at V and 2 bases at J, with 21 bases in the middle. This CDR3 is CASSPEVQRTITDTQYF. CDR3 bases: TGTGCCAGCTCCCCCGAGGTCCAGCGGACAATCACAGATACGCAGTATTTT.

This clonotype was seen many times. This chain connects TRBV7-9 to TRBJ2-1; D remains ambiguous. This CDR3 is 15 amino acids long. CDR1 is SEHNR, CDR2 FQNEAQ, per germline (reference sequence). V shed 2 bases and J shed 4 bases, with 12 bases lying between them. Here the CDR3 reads CASSLMSLRYNEQFF. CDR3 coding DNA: TGTGCCAGCAGCTTAATGAGTCTGCGGTACAATGAGCAGTTCTTC.

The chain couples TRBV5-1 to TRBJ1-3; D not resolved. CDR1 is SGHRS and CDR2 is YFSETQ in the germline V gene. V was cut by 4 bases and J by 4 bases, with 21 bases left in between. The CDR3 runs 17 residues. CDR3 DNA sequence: TGCGCCAGCAGCCGTGACCCGGGCCTCTGGGCAGGAAACACCATATATTTT. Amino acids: CASSRDPGLWAGNTIYF.

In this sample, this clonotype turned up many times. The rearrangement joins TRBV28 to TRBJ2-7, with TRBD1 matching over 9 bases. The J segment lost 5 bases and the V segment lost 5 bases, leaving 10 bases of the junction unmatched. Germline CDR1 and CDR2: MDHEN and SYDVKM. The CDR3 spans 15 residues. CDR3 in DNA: TGTGCCAGCAGTCGTCCGGGACAGGGAAGGGACGAGCAGTACTTC. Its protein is CASSRPGQGRDEQYF.

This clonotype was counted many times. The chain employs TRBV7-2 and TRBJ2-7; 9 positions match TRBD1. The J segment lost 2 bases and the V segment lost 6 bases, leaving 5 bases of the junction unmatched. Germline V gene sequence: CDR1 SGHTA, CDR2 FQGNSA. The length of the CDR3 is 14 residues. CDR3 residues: CASRTGTGPYEQYF. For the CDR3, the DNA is TGTGCCAGCAGAACCGGGACAGGGCCCTACGAGCAGTACTTC. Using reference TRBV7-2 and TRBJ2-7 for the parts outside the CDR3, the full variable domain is GAGVSQSPSNKVTEKGKDVELRCDPISGHTALYWYRQSLGQGLEFLIYFQGNSAPDKSGLPSDRFSAERTGGSVSTLTIQRTQQEDSAVYLCASRTGTGPYEQYFGPGTRLTVT.

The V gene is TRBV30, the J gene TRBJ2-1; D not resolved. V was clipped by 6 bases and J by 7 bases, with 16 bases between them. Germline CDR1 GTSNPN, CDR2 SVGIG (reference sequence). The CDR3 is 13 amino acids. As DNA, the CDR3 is TGTGCCTGCACCGAAAACGCACTGAATGAGCAGTTCTTC. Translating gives CACTENALNEQFF.

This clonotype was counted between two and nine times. Written as DNA, the CDR3 is TGTGCCAGCATCACGGGCGTGGCGAAACCCCCCTACGAGCAGTACTTC. It yields the protein CASITGVAKPPYEQYF. The chain combines TRBV11-2 with TRBJ2-7, with D hard to call. This CDR3 region has 16 residues. V lost 7 bases and J lost 2, with 21 bases in between. CDR1 is SGHAT, CDR2 FQNNGV, per germline.

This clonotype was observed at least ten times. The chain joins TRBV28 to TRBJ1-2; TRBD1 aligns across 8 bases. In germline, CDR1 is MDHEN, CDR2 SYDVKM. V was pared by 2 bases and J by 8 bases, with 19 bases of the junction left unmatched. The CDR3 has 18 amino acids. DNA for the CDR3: TGTGCCAGCAGTTTAAAGGGGGGTTATTCCCTGGACAGGGAGGGCTACACCTTC. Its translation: CASSLKGGYSLDREGYTF.